This T cell receptor beta chain was captured in a study of cytomegalovirus exposure and HLA in healthy donors. CDR3 length: 14 residues. Looked up from germline, CDR1 is LNHDA and CDR2 is SQIVND (reference sequence). V lost 7 bases and J lost 4; bases outside the gene matches: 4. Data came from immunoSEQ multiplex PCR; TCRdb stores just in-frame clones and leaves some out. The repertoire has some 120,000 clones, approximately 94% of them found once; the top ten carry about 1.7%. The donors belonged to the roughly 130-subject validation cohort, separate from the approximately 700-subject first cohort.

The sample consisted of PBMCs. The V and J genes are TRBV19 and TRBJ2-2, with 9 bases aligning to TRBD1. The receptor was isolated from a man in his late teens or twenties in good health and CMV-seronegative. This chain's CDR3 is CASTGTGTTGELFF. The DNA of the CDR3 is TGTGCCAGTACTGGGACAGGGACCACCGGGGAGCTGTTTTTT.